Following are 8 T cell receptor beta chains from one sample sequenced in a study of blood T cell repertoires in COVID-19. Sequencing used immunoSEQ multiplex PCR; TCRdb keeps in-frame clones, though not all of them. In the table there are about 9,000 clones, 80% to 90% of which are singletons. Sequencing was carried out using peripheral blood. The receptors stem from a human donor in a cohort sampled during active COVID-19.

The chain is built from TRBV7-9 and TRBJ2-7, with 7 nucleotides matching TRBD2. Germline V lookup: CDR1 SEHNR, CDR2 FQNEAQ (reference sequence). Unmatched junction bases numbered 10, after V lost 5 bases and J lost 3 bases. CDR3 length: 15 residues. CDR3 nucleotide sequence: TGTGCCAGCAGCCTTAAGACGGGAGGCCTCTACGAGCAGTACTTC. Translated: CASSLKTGGLYEQYF.

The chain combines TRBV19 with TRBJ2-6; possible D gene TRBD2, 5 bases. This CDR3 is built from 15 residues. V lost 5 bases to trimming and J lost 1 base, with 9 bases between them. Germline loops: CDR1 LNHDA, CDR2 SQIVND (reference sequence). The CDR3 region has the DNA TGTGCCAGTAGTCCCGGGGTATCTGGGGCCAACGTCCTGACTTTC. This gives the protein CASSPGVSGANVLTF.

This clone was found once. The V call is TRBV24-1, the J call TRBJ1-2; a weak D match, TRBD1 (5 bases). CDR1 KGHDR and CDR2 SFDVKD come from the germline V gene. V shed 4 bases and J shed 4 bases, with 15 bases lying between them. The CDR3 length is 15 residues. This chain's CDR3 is CATSERQGKIYGYTF. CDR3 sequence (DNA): TGTGCCACCAGTGAACGTCAGGGAAAGATCTATGGCTACACCTTC.

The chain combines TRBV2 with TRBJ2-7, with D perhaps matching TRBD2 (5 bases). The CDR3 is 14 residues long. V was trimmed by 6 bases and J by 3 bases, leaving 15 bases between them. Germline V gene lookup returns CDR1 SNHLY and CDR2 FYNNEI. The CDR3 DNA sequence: TGTGCCAGCAGAACCAACCAGAGGGACTACGAGCAGTACTTC. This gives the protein CASRTNQRDYEQYF. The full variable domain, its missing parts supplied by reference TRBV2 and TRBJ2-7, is EPEVTQTPSHQVTQMGQEVILRCVPISNHLYFYWYRQILGQKVEFLVSFYNNEISEKSEIFDDQFSVERPDGSNFTLKIRSTKLEDSAMYFCASRTNQRDYEQYFGPGTRLTVT.

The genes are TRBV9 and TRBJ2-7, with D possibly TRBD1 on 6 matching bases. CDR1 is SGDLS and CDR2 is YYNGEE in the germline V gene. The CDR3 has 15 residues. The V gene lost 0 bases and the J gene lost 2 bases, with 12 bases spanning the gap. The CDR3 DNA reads TGTGCCAGCAGCGTAGGGACAGCGACCGCCTACGAGCAGTACTTC. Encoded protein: CASSVGTATAYEQYF.

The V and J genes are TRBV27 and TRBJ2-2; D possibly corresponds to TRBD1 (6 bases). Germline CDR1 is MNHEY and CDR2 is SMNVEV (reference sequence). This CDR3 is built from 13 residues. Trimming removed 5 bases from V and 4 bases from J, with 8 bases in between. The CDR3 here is CASSIRGTGELFF. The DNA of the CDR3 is TGTGCCAGCAGTATCAGGGGCACCGGGGAGCTGTTTTTT.

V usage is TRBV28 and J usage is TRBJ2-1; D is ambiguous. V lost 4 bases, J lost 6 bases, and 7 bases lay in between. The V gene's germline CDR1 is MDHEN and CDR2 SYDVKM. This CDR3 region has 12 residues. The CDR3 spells CASSSGRNEQFF. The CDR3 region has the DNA TGTGCCAGCAGTTCAGGTCGCAATGAGCAGTTCTTC.

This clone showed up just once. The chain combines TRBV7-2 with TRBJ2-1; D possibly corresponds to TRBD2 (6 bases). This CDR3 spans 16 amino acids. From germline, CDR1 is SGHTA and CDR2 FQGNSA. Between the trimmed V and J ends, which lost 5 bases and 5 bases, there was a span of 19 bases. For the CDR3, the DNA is TGTGCCAGCAGCCCATTAGTGCACGGGAGAAACAATGAGCAGTTCTTC. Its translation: CASSPLVHGRNNEQFF.